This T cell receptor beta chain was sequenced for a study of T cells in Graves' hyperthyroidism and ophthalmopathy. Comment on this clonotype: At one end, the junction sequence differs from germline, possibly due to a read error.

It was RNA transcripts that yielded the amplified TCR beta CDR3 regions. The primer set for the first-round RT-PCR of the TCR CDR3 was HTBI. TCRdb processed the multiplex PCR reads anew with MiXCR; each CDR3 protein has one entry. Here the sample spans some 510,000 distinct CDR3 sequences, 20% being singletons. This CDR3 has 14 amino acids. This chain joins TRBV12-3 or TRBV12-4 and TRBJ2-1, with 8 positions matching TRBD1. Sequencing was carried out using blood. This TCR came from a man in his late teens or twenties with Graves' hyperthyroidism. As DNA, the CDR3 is TGTGCCAGCAGTCCTCGACAGGGGCAGGCTGAGAAGTTCTTC. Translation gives CASSPRQGQAEKFF.